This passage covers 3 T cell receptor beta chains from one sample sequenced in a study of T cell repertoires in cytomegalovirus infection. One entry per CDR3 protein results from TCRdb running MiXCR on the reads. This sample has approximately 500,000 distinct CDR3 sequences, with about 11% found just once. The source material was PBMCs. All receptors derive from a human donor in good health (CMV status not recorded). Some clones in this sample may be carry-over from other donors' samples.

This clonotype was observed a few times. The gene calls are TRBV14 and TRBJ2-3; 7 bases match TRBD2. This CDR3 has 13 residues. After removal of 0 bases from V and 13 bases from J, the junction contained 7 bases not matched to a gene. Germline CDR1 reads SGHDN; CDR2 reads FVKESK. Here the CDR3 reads CASSQDWAGEKYF. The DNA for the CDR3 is TGTGCCAGCAGCCAAGATTGGGCGGGAGAGAAGTATTTT.

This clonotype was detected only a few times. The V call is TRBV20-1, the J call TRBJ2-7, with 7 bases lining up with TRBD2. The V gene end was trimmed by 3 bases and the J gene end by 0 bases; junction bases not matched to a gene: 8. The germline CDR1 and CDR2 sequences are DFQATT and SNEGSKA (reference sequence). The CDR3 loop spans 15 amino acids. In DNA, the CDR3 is TGCAGTGCTAGGCGGACTAAGCGGGACTCCTACGAGCAGTACTTC. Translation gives CSARRTKRDSYEQYF.

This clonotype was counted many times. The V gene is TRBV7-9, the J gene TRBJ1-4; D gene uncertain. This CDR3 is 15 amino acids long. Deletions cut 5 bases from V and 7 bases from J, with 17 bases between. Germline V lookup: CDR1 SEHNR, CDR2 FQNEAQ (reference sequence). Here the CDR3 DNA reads TGTGCCAGCAGCCCTTCCCCCCCGACGTTTGAAAAACTGTTTTTT. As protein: CASSPSPPTFEKLFF.